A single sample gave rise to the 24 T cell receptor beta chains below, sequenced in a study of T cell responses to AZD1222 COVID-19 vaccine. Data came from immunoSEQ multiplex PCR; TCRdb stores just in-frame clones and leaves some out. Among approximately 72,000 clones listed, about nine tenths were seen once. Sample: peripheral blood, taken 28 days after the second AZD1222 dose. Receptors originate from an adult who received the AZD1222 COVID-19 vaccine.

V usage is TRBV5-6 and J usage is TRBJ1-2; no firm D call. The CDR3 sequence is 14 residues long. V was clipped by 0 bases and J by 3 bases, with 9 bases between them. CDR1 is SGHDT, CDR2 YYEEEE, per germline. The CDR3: CASSLGGRDYGYTF. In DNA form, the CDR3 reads TGTGCCAGCAGCTTGGGTGGCAGAGACTATGGCTACACCTTC.

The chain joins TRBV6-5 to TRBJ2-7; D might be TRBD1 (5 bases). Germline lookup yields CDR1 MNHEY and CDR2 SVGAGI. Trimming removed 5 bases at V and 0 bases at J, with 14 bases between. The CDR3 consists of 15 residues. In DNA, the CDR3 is TGTGCCAGCAGTACCGTGGACAAGAGCTCCTACGAGCAGTACTTC. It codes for CASSTVDKSSYEQYF.

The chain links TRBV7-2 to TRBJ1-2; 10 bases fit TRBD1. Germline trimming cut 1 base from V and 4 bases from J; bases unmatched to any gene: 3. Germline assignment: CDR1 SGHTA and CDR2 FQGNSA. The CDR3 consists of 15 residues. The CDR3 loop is CASSLGDRGPYGYTF. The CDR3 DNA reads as TGTGCCAGCAGCTTAGGGGACAGGGGACCCTATGGCTACACCTTC. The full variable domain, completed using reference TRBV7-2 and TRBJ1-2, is GAGVSQSPSNKVTEKGKDVELRCDPISGHTALYWYRQSLGQGLEFLIYFQGNSAPDKSGLPSDRFSAERTGGSVSTLTIQRTQQEDSAVYLCASSLGDRGPYGYTFGSGTRLTVV.

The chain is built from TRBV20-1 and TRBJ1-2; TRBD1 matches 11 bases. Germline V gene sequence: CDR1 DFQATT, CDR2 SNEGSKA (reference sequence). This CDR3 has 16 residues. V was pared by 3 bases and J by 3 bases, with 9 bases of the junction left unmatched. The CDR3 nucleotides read TGCAGTGCTAGTGGGACAGGGGGGTCCTCGGACTATGGCTACACCTTC. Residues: CSASGTGGSSDYGYTF.

The CDR3 protein is CASSLVAGADTQYF. The CDR3 nucleotides are TGTGCCAGCAGCTTAGTAGCGGGAGCAGATACGCAGTATTTT. J is TRBJ2-3 and V is TRBV11-3; 9 bases are a match to TRBD2. The CDR3 is 14 residues long. Germline trimming cut 1 base from V and 4 bases from J; bases unmatched to any gene: 0. Germline values: CDR1 SGHNT, CDR2 YENEEA.

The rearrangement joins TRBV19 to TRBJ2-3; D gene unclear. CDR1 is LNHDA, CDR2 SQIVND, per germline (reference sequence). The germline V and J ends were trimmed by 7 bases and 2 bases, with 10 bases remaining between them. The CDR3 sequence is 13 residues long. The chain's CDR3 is CASKGGNTDTQYF. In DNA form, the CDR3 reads TGTGCCAGTAAGGGCGGTAACACAGATACGCAGTATTTT.

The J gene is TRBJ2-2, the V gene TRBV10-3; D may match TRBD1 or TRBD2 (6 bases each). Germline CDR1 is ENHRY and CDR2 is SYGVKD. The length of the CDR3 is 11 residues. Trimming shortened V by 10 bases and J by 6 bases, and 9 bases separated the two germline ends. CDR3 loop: CATGGAGELFF. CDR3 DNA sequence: TGTGCCACCGGGGGCGCCGGGGAGCTGTTTTTT.

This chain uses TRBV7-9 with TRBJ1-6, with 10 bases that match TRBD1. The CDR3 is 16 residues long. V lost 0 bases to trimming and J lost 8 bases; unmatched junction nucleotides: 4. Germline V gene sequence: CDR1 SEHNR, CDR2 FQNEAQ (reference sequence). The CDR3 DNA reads TGTGCCAGCAGCTTAGCGCAGGGACAGGGGTATTCACCCCTCCACTTT. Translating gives CASSLAQGQGYSPLHF.

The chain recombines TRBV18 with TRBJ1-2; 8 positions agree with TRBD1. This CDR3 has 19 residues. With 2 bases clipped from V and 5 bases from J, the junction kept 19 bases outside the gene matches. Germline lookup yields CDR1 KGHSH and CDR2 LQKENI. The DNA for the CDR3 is TGTGCCAGCTCACCATCCCTCGAATCCCTGGAGCAGGGGGCTTATGGCTACACCTTC. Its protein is CASSPSLESLEQGAYGYTF.

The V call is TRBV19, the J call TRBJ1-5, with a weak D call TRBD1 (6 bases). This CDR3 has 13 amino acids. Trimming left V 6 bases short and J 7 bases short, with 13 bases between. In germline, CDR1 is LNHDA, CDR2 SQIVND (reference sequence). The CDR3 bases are TGTGCCAGTAGACAGGGTGCGGGGCAGCCCCAGCATTTT. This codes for CASRQGAGQPQHF.

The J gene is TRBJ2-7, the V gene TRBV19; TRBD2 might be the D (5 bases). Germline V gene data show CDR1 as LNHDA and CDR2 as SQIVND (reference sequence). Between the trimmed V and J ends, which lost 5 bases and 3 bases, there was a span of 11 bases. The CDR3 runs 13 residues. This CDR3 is CASSSPRGYEQYF. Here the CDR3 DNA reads TGTGCCAGTAGTTCCCCTCGGGGCTACGAGCAGTACTTC.

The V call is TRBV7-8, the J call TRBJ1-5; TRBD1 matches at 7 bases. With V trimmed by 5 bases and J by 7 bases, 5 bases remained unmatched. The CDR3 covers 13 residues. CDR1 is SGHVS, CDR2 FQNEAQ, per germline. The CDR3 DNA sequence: TGTGCCAGCAGCAACCAGGGGGAACAGCCCCAGCATTTT. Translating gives CASSNQGEQPQHF.

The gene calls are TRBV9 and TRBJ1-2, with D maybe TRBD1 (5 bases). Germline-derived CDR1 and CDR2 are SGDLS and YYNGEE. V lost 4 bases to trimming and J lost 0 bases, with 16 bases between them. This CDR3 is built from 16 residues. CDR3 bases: TGTGCCAGCAGCCCCCGCACAGGCTTTACTAACTATGGCTACACCTTC. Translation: CASSPRTGFTNYGYTF.

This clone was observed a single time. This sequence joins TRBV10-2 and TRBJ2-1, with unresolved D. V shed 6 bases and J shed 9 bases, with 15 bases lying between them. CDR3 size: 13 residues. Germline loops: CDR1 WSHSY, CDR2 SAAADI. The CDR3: CASRAISLGEQFF. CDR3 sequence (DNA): TGCGCCAGCAGGGCCATCTCATTGGGTGAGCAGTTCTTC.

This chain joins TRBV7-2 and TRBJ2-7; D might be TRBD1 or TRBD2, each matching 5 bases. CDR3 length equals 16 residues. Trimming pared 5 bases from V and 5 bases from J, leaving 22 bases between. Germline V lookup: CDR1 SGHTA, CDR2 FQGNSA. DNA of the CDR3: TGTGCCAGCAGCACCCCCCTTTTGGGGGAGATGGACGAGCAGTACTTC. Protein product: CASSTPLLGEMDEQYF.

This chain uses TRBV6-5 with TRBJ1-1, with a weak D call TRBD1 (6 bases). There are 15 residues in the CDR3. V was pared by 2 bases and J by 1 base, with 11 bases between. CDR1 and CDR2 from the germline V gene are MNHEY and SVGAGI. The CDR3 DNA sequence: TGTGCCAGCAGTTACGACAGGAACGGGAACACTGAAGCTTTCTTT. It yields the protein CASSYDRNGNTEAFF.

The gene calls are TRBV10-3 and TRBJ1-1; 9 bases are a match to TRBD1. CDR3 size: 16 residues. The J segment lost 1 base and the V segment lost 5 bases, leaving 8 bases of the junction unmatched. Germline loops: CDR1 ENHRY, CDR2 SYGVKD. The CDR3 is CAISLIPGQGNTEAFF. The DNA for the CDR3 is TGTGCCATCAGTTTGATTCCGGGACAGGGGAACACTGAAGCTTTCTTT.

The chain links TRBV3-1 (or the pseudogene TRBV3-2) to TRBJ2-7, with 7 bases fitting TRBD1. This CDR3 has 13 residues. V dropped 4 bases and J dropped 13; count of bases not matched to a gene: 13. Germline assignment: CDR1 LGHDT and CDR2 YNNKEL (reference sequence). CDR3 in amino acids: CASSPNAGTAFYF. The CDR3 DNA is TGTGCCAGCAGCCCGAACGCCGGGACAGCCTTCTACTTC.

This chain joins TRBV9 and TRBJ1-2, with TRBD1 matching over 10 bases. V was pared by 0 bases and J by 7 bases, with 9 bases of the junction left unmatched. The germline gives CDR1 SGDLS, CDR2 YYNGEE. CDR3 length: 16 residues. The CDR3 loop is CASSVAGQGDLRGYTF. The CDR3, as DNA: TGTGCCAGCAGCGTAGCTGGACAGGGGGATTTGCGTGGCTACACCTTC.

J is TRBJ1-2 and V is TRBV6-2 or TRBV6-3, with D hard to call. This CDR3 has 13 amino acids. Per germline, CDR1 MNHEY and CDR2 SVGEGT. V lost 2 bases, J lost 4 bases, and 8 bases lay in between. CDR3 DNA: TGTGCCAGCAGTTACGGGGAATTCTATGGCTACACCTTC. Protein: CASSYGEFYGYTF.

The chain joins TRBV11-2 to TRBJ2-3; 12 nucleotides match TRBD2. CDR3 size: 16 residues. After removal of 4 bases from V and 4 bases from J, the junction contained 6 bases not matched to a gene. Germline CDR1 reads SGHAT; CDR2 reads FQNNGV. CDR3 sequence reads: CASSSRLAGVSDTQYF. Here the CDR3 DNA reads TGTGCCAGCAGCTCGCGACTAGCGGGAGTCTCAGATACGCAGTATTTT.

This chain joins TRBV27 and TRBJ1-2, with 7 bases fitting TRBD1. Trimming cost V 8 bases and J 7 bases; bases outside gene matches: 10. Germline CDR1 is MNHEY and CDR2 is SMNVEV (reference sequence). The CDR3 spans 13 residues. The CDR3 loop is CASQGQSEGGYTF. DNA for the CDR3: TGTGCCAGCCAGGGACAGTCTGAGGGTGGCTACACCTTC.

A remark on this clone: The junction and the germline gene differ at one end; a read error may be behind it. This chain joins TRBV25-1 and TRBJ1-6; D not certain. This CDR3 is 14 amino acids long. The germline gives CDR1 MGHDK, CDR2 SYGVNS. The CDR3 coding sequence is TGTGCCAGCAGTGATGGGCAGCCCAATTTACCCCTCCACTTT. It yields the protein CASSDGQPNLPLHF. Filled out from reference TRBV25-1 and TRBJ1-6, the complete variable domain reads EADIYQTPRYLVIGTGKKITLECSQTMGHDKMYWYQQDPGMELHLIHYSYGVNSTEKGDLSSESTVSRIRTEHFPLTLESARPSHTSQYLCASSDGQPNLPLHFGNGTRLTVT.

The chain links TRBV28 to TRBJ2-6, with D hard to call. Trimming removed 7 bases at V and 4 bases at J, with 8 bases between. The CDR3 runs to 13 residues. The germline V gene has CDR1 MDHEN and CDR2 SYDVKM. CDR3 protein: CASKQSGANVLTF. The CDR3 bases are TGTGCCAGCAAACAGTCAGGGGCCAACGTCCTGACTTTC.